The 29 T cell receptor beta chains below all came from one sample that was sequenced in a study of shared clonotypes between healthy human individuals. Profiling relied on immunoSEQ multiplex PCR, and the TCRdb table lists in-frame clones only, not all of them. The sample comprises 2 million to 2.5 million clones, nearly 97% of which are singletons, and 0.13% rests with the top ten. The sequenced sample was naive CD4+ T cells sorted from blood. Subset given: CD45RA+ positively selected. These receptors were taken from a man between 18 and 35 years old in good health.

This CDR3 is CASENRENGYEQYF. In DNA form, the CDR3 reads TGTGCATCCGAGAACCGGGAGAACGGGTACGAGCAGTACTTC. The chain employs TRBV30 and TRBJ2-7, with D tentatively TRBD2 (6 bases). CDR1 and CDR2 (germline): GTSNPN, SVGIG (reference sequence). The CDR3 length is 14 residues.

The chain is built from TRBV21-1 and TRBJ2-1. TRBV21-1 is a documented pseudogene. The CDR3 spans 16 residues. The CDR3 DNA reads TGTGCCAGCAGATCCCTGCTACACCATTCCGACAATGAGCAGTTCTTC. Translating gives CASRSLLHHSDNEQFF.

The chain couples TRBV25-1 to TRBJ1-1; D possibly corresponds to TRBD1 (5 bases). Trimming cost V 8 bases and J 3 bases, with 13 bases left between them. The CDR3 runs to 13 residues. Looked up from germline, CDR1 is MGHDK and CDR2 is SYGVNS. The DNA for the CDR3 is TGTGCCAGCGCGACGGGGGGATACACTGAAGCTTTCTTT. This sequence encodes CASATGGYTEAFF.

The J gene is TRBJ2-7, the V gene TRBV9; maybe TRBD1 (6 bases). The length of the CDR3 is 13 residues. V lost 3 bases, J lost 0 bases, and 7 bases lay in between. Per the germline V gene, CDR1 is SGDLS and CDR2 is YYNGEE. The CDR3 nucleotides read TGTGCCAGCAGCGCCAGGGGCTCCTACGAGCAGTACTTC. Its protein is CASSARGSYEQYF.

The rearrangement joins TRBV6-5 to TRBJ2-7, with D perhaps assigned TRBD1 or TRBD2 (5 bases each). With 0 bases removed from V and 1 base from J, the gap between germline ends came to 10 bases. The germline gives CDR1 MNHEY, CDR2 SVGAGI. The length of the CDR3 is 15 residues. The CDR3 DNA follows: TGTGCCAGCAGTTACTCCGGGGCTAGATCCTACGAGCAGTACTTC. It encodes CASSYSGARSYEQYF.

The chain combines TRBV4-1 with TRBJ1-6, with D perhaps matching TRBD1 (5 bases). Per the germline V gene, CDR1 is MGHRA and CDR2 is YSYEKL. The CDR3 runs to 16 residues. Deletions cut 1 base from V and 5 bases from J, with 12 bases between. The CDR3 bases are TGCGCCAGCAGCCAAGTTATAGGGGTAGATAATTCACCCCTCCACTTT. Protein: CASSQVIGVDNSPLHF.

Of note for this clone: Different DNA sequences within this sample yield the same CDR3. The CDR3: CASSTQSSGNTIYF. In nucleotides, the CDR3 is TGTGCCAGCAGCACTCAGAGCTCTGGAAACACCATATATTTT. The V call is TRBV9, the J call TRBJ1-3, with D uncertain. CDR1 and CDR2 (germline): SGDLS, YYNGEE. Trimming took 4 bases from V and 0 from J, leaving 8 bases between them. The CDR3 extends over 14 amino acids. Based on the CDR3 plus reference TRBV9 and TRBJ1-3, the full variable domain is DSGVTQTPKHLITATGQRVTLRCSPRSGDLSVYWYQQSLDQGLQFLIQYYNGEERAKGNILERFSAQQFPDLHSELNLSSLELGDSALYFCASSTQSSGNTIYFGEGSWLTVV.

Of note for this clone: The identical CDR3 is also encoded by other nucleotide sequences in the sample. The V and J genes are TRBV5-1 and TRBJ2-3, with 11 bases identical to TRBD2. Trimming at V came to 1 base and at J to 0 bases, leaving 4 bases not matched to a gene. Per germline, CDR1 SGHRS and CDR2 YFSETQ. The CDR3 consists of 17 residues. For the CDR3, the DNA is TGCGCCAGCAGCTTGCTAGCGGGGGGCCCTAGCACAGATACGCAGTATTTT. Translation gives CASSLLAGGPSTDTQYF.

In DNA form, the CDR3 reads TGTGCCAGCAGCTCCATCGGGGAAGGGCAACCCTATGGCTACACCTTC. It specifies CASSSIGEGQPYGYTF. The chain recombines TRBV28 with TRBJ1-2, with D hard to call. Per the germline V gene, CDR1 is MDHEN and CDR2 is SYDVKM. V gave up 6 bases and J gave up 4 bases, with 21 bases separating them. CDR3 length: 16 amino acids.

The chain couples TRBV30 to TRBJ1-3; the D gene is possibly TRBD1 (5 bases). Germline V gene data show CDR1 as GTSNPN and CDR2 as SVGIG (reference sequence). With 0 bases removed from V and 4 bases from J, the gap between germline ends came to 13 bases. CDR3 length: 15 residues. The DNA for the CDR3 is TGTGCCTGGAGTGTTCGGAGAGGGGTAGGAAACACCATATATTTT. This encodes CAWSVRRGVGNTIYF.

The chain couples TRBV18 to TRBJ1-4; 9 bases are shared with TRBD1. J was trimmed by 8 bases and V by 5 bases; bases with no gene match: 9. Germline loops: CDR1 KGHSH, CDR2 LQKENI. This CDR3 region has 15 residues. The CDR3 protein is CASSYRTGDSEKLFF. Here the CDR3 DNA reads TGTGCCAGCTCATACCGGACAGGGGACTCGGAAAAACTGTTTTTT.

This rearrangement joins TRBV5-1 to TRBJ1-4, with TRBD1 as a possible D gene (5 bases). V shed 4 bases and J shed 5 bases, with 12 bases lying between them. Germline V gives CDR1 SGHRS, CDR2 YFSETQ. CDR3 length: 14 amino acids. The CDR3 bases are TGCGCCAGCAGCCGGGACCAGGGAAATGAAAAACTGTTTTTT. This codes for CASSRDQGNEKLFF.

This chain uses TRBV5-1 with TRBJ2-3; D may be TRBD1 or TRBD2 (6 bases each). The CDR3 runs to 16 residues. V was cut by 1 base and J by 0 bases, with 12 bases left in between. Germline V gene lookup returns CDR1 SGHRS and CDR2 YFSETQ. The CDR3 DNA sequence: TGCGCCAGCAGCTTGACTAGGGGGGTTAGCACAGATACGCAGTATTTT. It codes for CASSLTRGVSTDTQYF.

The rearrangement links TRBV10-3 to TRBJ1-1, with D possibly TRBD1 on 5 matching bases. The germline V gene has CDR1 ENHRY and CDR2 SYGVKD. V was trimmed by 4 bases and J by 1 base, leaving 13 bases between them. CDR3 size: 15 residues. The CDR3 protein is CAISAEGRTNTEAFF. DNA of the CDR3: TGTGCCATCAGTGCGGAGGGGAGGACGAACACTGAAGCTTTCTTT.

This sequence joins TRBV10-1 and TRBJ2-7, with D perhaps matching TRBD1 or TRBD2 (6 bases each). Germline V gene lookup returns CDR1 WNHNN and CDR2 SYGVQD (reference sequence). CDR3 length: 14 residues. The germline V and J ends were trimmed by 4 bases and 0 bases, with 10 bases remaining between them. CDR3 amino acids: CASSGGGGSYEQYF. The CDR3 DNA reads TGCGCCAGCAGTGGTGGAGGGGGCTCCTACGAGCAGTACTTC.

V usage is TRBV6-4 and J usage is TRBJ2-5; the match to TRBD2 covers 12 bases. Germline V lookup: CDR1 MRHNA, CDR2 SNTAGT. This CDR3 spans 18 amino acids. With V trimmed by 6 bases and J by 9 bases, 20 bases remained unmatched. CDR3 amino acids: CASSDPTSGSLYNQPQYF. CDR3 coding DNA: TGTGCCAGCAGCGACCCGACTAGCGGGAGCTTGTATAACCAACCCCAGTACTTC.

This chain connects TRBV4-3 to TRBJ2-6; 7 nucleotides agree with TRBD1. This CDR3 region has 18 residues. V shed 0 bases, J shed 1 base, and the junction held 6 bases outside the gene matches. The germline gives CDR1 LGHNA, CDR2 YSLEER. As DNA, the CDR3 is TGCGCCAGCAGCCAAGAACCTAAGGGGGCGTCTGGGGCCAACGTCCTGACTTTC. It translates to CASSQEPKGASGANVLTF.

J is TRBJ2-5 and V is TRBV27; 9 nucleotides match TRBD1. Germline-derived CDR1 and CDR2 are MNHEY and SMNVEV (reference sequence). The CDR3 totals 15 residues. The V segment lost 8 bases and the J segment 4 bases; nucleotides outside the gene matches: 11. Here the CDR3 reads CASRLGTGLGETQYF. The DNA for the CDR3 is TGTGCCAGCCGACTCGGGACAGGGTTGGGAGAGACCCAGTACTTC.

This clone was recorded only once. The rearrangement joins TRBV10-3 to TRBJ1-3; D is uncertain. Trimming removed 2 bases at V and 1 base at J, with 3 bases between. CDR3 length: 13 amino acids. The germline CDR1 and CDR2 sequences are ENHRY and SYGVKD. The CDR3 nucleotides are TGTGCCATCAGTGAGGAGTCTGGAAACACCATATATTTT. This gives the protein CAISEESGNTIYF.

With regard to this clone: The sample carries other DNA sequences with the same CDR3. CDR3: CASSLAGFGYTF. The CDR3 nucleotides are TGTGCCAGCAGCTTAGCAGGGTTTGGCTACACCTTC. The chain carries TRBV7-2 and TRBJ1-2; unclear D gene. Trimming stripped 0 bases from V and 7 bases from J, with 6 bases between. Germline V gives CDR1 SGHTA, CDR2 FQGNSA. The CDR3 loop spans 12 amino acids.

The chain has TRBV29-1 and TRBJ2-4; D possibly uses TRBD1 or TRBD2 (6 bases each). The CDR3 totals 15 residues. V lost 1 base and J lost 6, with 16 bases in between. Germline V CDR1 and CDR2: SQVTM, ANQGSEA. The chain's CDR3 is CSVEGKGGPGNIQYF. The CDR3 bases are TGCAGCGTTGAAGGAAAAGGGGGGCCTGGAAACATTCAGTACTTC.

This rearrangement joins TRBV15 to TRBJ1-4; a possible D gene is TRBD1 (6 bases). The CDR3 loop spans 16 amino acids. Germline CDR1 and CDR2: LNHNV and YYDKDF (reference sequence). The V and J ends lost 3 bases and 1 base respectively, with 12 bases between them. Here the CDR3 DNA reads TGTGCCACCAGCAGCCGCCAGACAGGAACTAATGAAAAACTGTTTTTT. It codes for CATSSRQTGTNEKLFF.

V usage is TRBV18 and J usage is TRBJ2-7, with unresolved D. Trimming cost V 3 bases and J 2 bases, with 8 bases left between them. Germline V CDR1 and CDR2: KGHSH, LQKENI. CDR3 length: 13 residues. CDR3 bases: TGTGCCAGCTCACCGCAACAGACCTACGAGCAGTACTTC. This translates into CASSPQQTYEQYF.

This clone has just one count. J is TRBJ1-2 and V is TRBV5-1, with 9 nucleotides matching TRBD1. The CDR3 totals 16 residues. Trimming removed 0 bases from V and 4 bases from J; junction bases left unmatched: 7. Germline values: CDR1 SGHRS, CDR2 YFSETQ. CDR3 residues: CASSLEQGARSYGYTF. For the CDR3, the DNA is TGCGCCAGCAGCTTGGAACAGGGGGCGAGGAGCTATGGCTACACCTTC.

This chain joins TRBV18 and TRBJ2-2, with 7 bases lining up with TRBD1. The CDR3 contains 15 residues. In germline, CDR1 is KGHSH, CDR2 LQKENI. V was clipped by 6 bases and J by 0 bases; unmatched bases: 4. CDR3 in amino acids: CASSRGQTNTGELFF. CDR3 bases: TGTGCCAGCTCTAGGGGACAGACGAACACCGGGGAGCTGTTTTTT.

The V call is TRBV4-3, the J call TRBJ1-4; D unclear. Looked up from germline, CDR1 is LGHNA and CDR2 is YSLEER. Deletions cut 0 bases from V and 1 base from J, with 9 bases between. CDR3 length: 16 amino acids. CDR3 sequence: CASSQDSGRTNEKLFF. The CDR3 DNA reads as TGCGCCAGCAGCCAAGATTCTGGGCGAACTAATGAAAAACTGTTTTTT.

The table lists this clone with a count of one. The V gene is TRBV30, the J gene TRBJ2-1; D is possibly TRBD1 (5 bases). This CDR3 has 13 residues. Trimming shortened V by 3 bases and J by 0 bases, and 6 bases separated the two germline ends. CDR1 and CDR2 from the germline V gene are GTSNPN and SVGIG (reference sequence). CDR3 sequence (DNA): TGTGCCTGGAGAAGGGGCTCCTACAATGAGCAGTTCTTC. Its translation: CAWRRGSYNEQFF.

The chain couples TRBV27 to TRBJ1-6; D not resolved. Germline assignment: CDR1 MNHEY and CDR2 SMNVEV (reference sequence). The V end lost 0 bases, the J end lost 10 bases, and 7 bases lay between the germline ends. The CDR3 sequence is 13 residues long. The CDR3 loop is CASSLSGKSPLHF. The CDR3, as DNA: TGTGCCAGCAGTTTATCGGGTAAATCACCCCTCCACTTT.

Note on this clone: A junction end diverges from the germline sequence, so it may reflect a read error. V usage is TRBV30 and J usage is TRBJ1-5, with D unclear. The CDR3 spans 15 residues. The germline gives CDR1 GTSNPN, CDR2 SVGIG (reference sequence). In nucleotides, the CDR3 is TGTGCCGGGAGTCCAGCGGGGAGCAGCAATCAGCCCCAGCATTTT. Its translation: CAGSPAGSSNQPQHF.